These 10 T cell receptor beta chains were all obtained from the same sample, sequenced in a study of blood T cell repertoires in COVID-19. The protocol was immunoSEQ multiplex PCR, while the TCRdb copy is restricted to in-frame clones and leaves out a portion. The sample includes approximately 250,000 clones, approximately 89% of them seen just once. Sequenced material: peripheral blood. Receptors originate from a woman aged 55-70 years who had recovered from COVID-19.

This clone was detected only a few times. V is TRBV7-2 and J is TRBJ2-3; tentatively, D is TRBD2 (5 bases). Germline CDR1 SGHTA, CDR2 FQGNSA. Between the trimmed V and J ends, which lost 1 base and 1 base, there was a span of 9 bases. The CDR3 totals 15 residues. The CDR3 spells CASSLGGQGTDTQYF. The CDR3 DNA is TGTGCCAGCAGCTTAGGAGGGCAGGGCACAGATACGCAGTATTTT. Together with reference TRBV7-2 and TRBJ2-3, the CDR3 gives the full variable domain: GAGVSQSPSNKVTEKGKDVELRCDPISGHTALYWYRQSLGQGLEFLIYFQGNSAPDKSGLPSDRFSAERTGGSVSTLTIQRTQQEDSAVYLCASSLGGQGTDTQYFGPGTRLTVL.

CDR3 nucleotide sequence: TGTGCCAGCAGCTTACCCGGGGGGCCTGAAGATACGCAGTATTTT. It specifies CASSLPGGPEDTQYF. The chain couples TRBV7-3 to TRBJ2-3; D is possibly TRBD2 (7 bases). In germline, CDR1 is SGHTA, CDR2 FQGTGA. The CDR3 is 15 residues long. The germline V and J ends were trimmed by 2 bases and 5 bases, with 14 bases remaining between them.

This chain links TRBV4-2 with TRBJ2-7; possible D gene TRBD2, 5 bases. Deletions cut 1 base from V and 4 bases from J, with 8 bases between. This CDR3 spans 13 amino acids. Germline CDR1 is LGHNA and CDR2 is YNFKEQ. CDR3: CASSQGLAYEQYF. Written as DNA, the CDR3 is TGTGCCAGCAGCCAAGGGTTAGCGTACGAGCAGTACTTC.

V usage is TRBV5-1 and J usage is TRBJ1-4; TRBD1 is a possible D gene (6 bases). The V and J ends lost 0 bases and 5 bases respectively, with 8 bases between them. The germline V gene has CDR1 SGHRS and CDR2 YFSETQ. The CDR3 loop spans 14 amino acids. CDR3 residues: CASSLAQGNEKLFF. The CDR3 bases are TGCGCCAGCAGCTTGGCACAGGGAAATGAAAAACTGTTTTTT.

Notes on this clone: It may be a read error: a sequence one base away is much more abundant. Other DNA sequences from this sample encode an identical CDR3 as well. CDR3 coding DNA: TGCGCCAGCAGCCAAGACCGGAACACTGAAGCTTTCTTT. It codes for CASSQDRNTEAFF. The rearrangement links TRBV4-3 to TRBJ1-1; D call uncertain. The germline V gene encodes CDR1 LGHNA and CDR2 YSLEER. V was clipped by 0 bases and J by 1 base, with 3 bases between them. The length of the CDR3 is 13 residues.

This clone was counted once. This chain joins TRBV11-3 and TRBJ1-1; D unclear. Trimming stripped 2 bases from V and 6 bases from J, with 10 bases between. This CDR3 comprises 13 residues. Germline V gene data show CDR1 as SGHNT and CDR2 as YENEEA. The CDR3 spells CASSLQLGAEAFF. For the CDR3, the DNA is TGTGCCAGCAGCTTACAACTGGGCGCTGAAGCTTTCTTT.

The J gene is TRBJ2-3, the V gene TRBV4-2, with D maybe TRBD2 (7 bases). From germline, CDR1 is LGHNA and CDR2 YNFKEQ. The CDR3 loop spans 14 amino acids. V dropped 4 bases and J dropped 6 bases, with 14 bases sitting between them. For the CDR3, the DNA is TGTGCCAGCAGCCGAGGGGGGGCGAGGGATACGCAGTATTTT. Protein: CASSRGGARDTQYF.

The chain links TRBV19 to TRBJ2-5, with D unclear. Per germline, CDR1 LNHDA and CDR2 SQIVND (reference sequence). This CDR3 is 14 amino acids long. V was pared by 5 bases and J by 2 bases, with 12 bases between. The chain's CDR3 is CASSHATLQETQYF. In DNA form, the CDR3 reads TGTGCCAGTAGTCACGCGACTCTACAAGAGACCCAGTACTTC.

Only one count was recorded for this clone. The J gene is TRBJ1-2, the V gene TRBV15; D is undetermined. Between the trimmed V and J ends, which lost 0 bases and 2 bases, there was a span of 13 bases. This CDR3 region has 16 residues. CDR1 and CDR2 from the germline V gene are LNHNV and YYDKDF (reference sequence). The DNA of the CDR3 is TGTGCCACCAGCAGAGATCAATACAGTGCCAACTATGGCTACACCTTC. It codes for CATSRDQYSANYGYTF.

V and J are TRBV7-2 and TRBJ2-5; 9 positions agree with TRBD2. Germline V gene lookup returns CDR1 SGHTA and CDR2 FQGNSA. This CDR3 contains 14 residues. The junction had 5 bases not matched to a gene; V was cut back by 4 bases and J by 5 bases. The chain's CDR3 is CASSSLAGYETQYF. The CDR3 region has the DNA TGTGCCAGCAGCTCCCTAGCGGGGTACGAGACCCAGTACTTC.